Following are 24 T cell receptor beta chains from one sample sequenced in a study of STAT5B mutations in CD4+ large granular lymphocyte leukemia (dated by TCRdb to 2022 to 2024). The method was the immunoSEQ multiplex PCR assay. The source is immuneACCESS, and TCRdb retained only in-frame sequences with V and J called. Part of the clones is not carried over; for the studies checked, unresolved V genes explain less than half of this, and the remainder is unexplained. The sample contains 32,000 or so clones, around four fifths of them found a single time. Roughly 4.3% of the sample is taken by the ten largest. Sequencing was performed on CD4+ T cells from blood buffy coats. These TCRs come from a human donor in good health.

The chain uses TRBV5-1 and TRBJ2-1; 8 nucleotides align to TRBD2. Looked up from germline, CDR1 is SGHRS and CDR2 is YFSETQ. The CDR3 loop spans 16 amino acids. The V and J ends lost 0 bases and 10 bases, in that order; junction bases with no gene match: 12. CDR3: CASSLAIREGRGEQFF. CDR3 bases: TGCGCCAGCAGCTTGGCCATCCGGGAGGGCCGAGGGGAGCAGTTCTTC.

This chain joins TRBV6-5 and TRBJ2-7; 12 bases agree with TRBD2. CDR1 and CDR2 (germline): MNHEY, SVGAGI. The CDR3 runs 15 residues. The junction had 5 bases not matched to a gene; V was cut back by 2 bases and J by 6 bases. The CDR3 DNA sequence: TGTGCCAGCAGTTACGAGGGGACTAGCGGGCCCGAGCAGTACTTC. Translating gives CASSYEGTSGPEQYF.

V is TRBV7-2 and J is TRBJ1-5; D is undetermined. V lost 3 bases and J lost 3, with 6 bases in between. The CDR3 loop spans 13 amino acids. CDR1 is SGHTA and CDR2 is FQGNSA in the germline V gene. CDR3 loop: CASSFGYNQPQHF. As DNA, the CDR3 is TGTGCCAGCAGCTTCGGCTACAATCAGCCCCAGCATTTT.

The chain carries TRBV25-1 and TRBJ2-3; 9 positions agree with TRBD1. This CDR3 is 15 amino acids long. V shed 6 bases, J shed 2 bases, and the junction held 6 bases outside the gene matches. The germline CDR1 and CDR2 sequences are MGHDK and SYGVNS. CDR3 DNA: TGTGCCAGCAGGGCGGGACAGGGTAACACAGATACGCAGTATTTT. It specifies CASRAGQGNTDTQYF.

V and J are TRBV25-1 and TRBJ2-5; no reliable D call. V lost 4 bases and J lost 4, with 4 bases in between. This CDR3 contains 11 residues. The V gene's germline CDR1 is MGHDK and CDR2 SYGVNS. As DNA, the CDR3 is TGTGCCAGCAGTGGCTTAGAGACCCAGTACTTC. Translating gives CASSGLETQYF.

The chain is built from TRBV5-6 and TRBJ2-2, with D perhaps TRBD1 (6 bases). The V end was cut by 2 bases, the J end by 5 bases, with 7 bases between. The CDR3 loop spans 13 amino acids. Looked up from germline, CDR1 is SGHDT and CDR2 is YYEEEE. Written as DNA, the CDR3 is TGTGCCAGCAGCTTTACAGGGACCGGGGAGCTGTTTTTT. Translation: CASSFTGTGELFF.

The chain employs TRBV6-5 and TRBJ2-2, with 11 bases matching TRBD2. With 6 bases clipped from V and 6 bases from J, the junction kept 6 bases outside the gene matches. CDR1 is MNHEY and CDR2 is SVGAGI in the germline V gene. CDR3 length equals 15 residues. CDR3 in DNA: TGTGCCAGCAGCCTCCTAGCGGGAGGCGCCGGGGAGCTGTTTTTT. Protein sequence: CASSLLAGGAGELFF.

The chain has TRBV11-2 and TRBJ1-3, with D uncertain. The V gene lost 4 bases and the J gene lost 0 bases, with 16 bases spanning the gap. Per the germline V gene, CDR1 is SGHAT and CDR2 is FQNNGV. The CDR3 runs 17 residues. CDR3 in amino acids: CASSSQGGLFSGNTIYF. DNA of the CDR3: TGTGCCAGCAGCTCCCAAGGTGGTCTATTCTCTGGAAACACCATATATTTT.

The chain has TRBV6-6 and TRBJ2-5; TRBD1 aligns across 7 bases. V dropped 2 bases and J dropped 5; count of bases not matched to a gene: 8. The CDR3 covers 15 residues. Germline-derived CDR1 and CDR2 are MNHNY and SVGAGI (reference sequence). Here the CDR3 reads CASSYGSGGGETQYF. The CDR3 DNA follows: TGTGCCAGCAGTTACGGATCAGGGGGTGGGGAGACCCAGTACTTC.

The V call is TRBV7-2, the J call TRBJ2-1, with D perhaps matching TRBD2 (6 bases). This CDR3 spans 15 amino acids. The germline CDR1 and CDR2 sequences are SGHTA and FQGNSA. V was clipped by 3 bases and J by 11 bases, with 20 bases between them. The CDR3 nucleotides are TGTGCCAGCAGCTTTAGCGGAGGGGAACAAATGAAGCAGTTCTTC. Translation: CASSFSGGEQMKQFF.

The rearrangement joins TRBV6-5 to TRBJ1-5; TRBD1 aligns across 8 bases. Trimming took 6 bases from V and 0 from J; bases not matched to a gene: 4. CDR3 length: 15 amino acids. Germline lookup yields CDR1 MNHEY and CDR2 SVGAGI. CDR3 sequence reads: CASRKDRASNQPQHF. DNA for the CDR3: TGTGCCAGCAGAAAGGACAGGGCTAGCAATCAGCCCCAGCATTTT.

The rearrangement joins TRBV6-5 to TRBJ1-2; the D is unclear. The germline V gene encodes CDR1 MNHEY and CDR2 SVGAGI. CDR3 length: 13 residues. V gave up 7 bases and J gave up 5 bases, with 14 bases separating them. CDR3 residues: CASTRSESYGYTF. The CDR3 DNA reads as TGTGCCAGCACCAGGAGCGAGTCTTATGGCTACACCTTC.

This chain connects TRBV6-4 to TRBJ1-1; D not resolved. The CDR3 is 14 residues long. The ends were cut back, 2 bases at V and 2 bases at J, with 9 bases in the middle. Germline assignment: CDR1 MRHNA and CDR2 SNTAGT. The CDR3 DNA is TGTGCCAGCAGTGACGAGGCCGGAAACACTGAAGCTTTCTTT. Residues: CASSDEAGNTEAFF.

CDR3 sequence (DNA): TGTGCCAGCCGCCATAGCGGGAGCACAGATACGCAGTATTTT. Its protein product is CASRHSGSTDTQYF. The J gene is TRBJ2-3, the V gene TRBV11-2, with 7 bases fitting TRBD2. The CDR3 is 14 amino acids. Losses at the gene ends were 8 bases for V and 0 bases for J; bases not matched to a gene: 5. Germline V gene sequence: CDR1 SGHAT, CDR2 FQNNGV.

The chain is built from TRBV7-8 and TRBJ2-1, with 9 bases aligning to TRBD2. CDR1 is SGHVS and CDR2 is FQNEAQ in the germline V gene. The CDR3 has 18 amino acids. Unmatched junction bases numbered 10, after V lost 3 bases and J lost 1 base. CDR3 nucleotides: TGTGCCAGCAGCTTTTTCGGGACTAGCTGGGGGTCCTACAATGAGCAGTTCTTC. This gives the protein CASSFFGTSWGSYNEQFF. Supplemented by reference TRBV7-8 and TRBJ2-1, the full variable domain reads GAGVSQSPRYKVAKRGQDVALRCDPISGHVSLFWYQQALGQGPEFLTYFQNEAQLDKSGLPSDRFFAERPEGSVSTLKIQRTQQEDSAVYLCASSFFGTSWGSYNEQFFGPGTRLTVL.

This CDR3 is CASRVGSYEQYF. CDR3 coding DNA: TGTGCCAGCAGGGTTGGCTCCTACGAGCAGTACTTC. This chain joins TRBV28 and TRBJ2-7; D is undetermined. Germline-derived CDR1 and CDR2 are MDHEN and SYDVKM. The CDR3 sequence is 12 residues long. Trimming pared 6 bases from V and 0 bases from J, leaving 6 bases between. Full variable domain (outside the CDR3, taken from reference TRBV28 and TRBJ2-7): DVKVTQSSRYLVKRTGEKVFLECVQDMDHENMFWYRQDPGLGLRLIYFSYDVKMKEKGDIPEGYSVSREKKERFSLILESASTNQTSMYLCASRVGSYEQYFGPGTRLTVT.

The V call is TRBV28, the J call TRBJ2-3, with TRBD2 matching 10 bases. There are 15 residues in the CDR3. J gave up 2 bases and V 6 bases, and 5 bases lay outside the gene matches. Germline assignment: CDR1 MDHEN and CDR2 SYDVKM. CDR3 DNA: TGTGCCAGCAGCCCCACTAGCGGGAACACAGATACGCAGTATTTT. It translates to CASSPTSGNTDTQYF. Drawing the rest from reference TRBV28 and TRBJ2-3, the complete variable domain is DVKVTQSSRYLVKRTGEKVFLECVQDMDHENMFWYRQDPGLGLRLIYFSYDVKMKEKGDIPEGYSVSREKKERFSLILESASTNQTSMYLCASSPTSGNTDTQYFGPGTRLTVL.

The CDR3, as DNA: TGCAGCGCTAGGCGAGGTATCGGCATGGATACGCAGTATTTT. Amino acids: CSARRGIGMDTQYF. This sequence joins TRBV29-1 and TRBJ2-3; D ambiguous. This CDR3 contains 14 residues. Germline V gene lookup returns CDR1 SQVTM and CDR2 ANQGSEA. Trimming pared 7 bases from V and 6 bases from J, leaving 20 bases between.

V usage is TRBV6-6 and J usage is TRBJ2-1; TRBD1 matches at 11 bases. The V gene end was trimmed by 6 bases and the J gene end by 7 bases; junction bases not matched to a gene: 8. CDR3 length: 15 amino acids. Germline V gene data show CDR1 as MNHNY and CDR2 as SVGAGI (reference sequence). CDR3 amino acids: CASSLDRGLWNEQFF. CDR3 nucleotide sequence: TGTGCCAGCAGCCTGGACAGGGGGCTATGGAATGAGCAGTTCTTC.

This chain links TRBV9 with TRBJ2-1; 9 nucleotides line up with TRBD2. Trimming took 0 bases from V and 4 from J; bases not matched to a gene: 2. The CDR3 sequence is 15 residues long. In germline, CDR1 is SGDLS, CDR2 YYNGEE. The chain's CDR3 is CASSVGGRGYNEQFF. The DNA for the CDR3 is TGTGCCAGCAGCGTAGGCGGGAGGGGATACAATGAGCAGTTCTTC.

The rearrangement links TRBV11-2 to TRBJ1-2, with 12 bases lining up with TRBD1. Germline values: CDR1 SGHAT, CDR2 FQNNGV. CDR3 length: 16 amino acids. Trimming cost V 3 bases and J 3 bases; bases outside gene matches: 5. The DNA for the CDR3 is TGTGCCAGCAGCTTGACCGGGACAGGGGGCCACTATGGCTACACCTTC. It encodes CASSLTGTGGHYGYTF.

The rearrangement joins TRBV18 to TRBJ2-2; the D is unclear. The CDR3 has 14 residues. Germline assignment: CDR1 KGHSH and CDR2 LQKENI. The V end was cut by 2 bases, the J end by 1 base, with 5 bases between. The CDR3 region has the DNA TGTGCCAGCTCACCAGTAGTGAACACCGGGGAGCTGTTTTTT. This gives the protein CASSPVVNTGELFF.

The rearrangement uses TRBV7-2 and TRBJ1-2; D uncertain. Germline CDR1 and CDR2: SGHTA and FQGNSA. Trimming pared 5 bases from V and 6 bases from J, leaving 10 bases between. The CDR3 consists of 12 residues. The CDR3: CASSPGVHGYTF. The CDR3 DNA sequence: TGTGCCAGCAGCCCCGGGGTGCATGGCTACACCTTC. Full variable domain (outside the CDR3, taken from reference TRBV7-2 and TRBJ1-2): GAGVSQSPSNKVTEKGKDVELRCDPISGHTALYWYRQSLGQGLEFLIYFQGNSAPDKSGLPSDRFSAERTGGSVSTLTIQRTQQEDSAVYLCASSPGVHGYTFGSGTRLTVV.

The chain combines TRBV28 with TRBJ2-1; 9 positions match TRBD2. V gave up 11 bases and J gave up 9 bases; unmatched junction bases: 8. CDR1 and CDR2 from the germline V gene are MDHEN and SYDVKM. This CDR3 spans 12 amino acids. Here the CDR3 reads CAGGSGRFEQFF. The DNA for the CDR3 is TGTGCCGGAGGCAGCGGGAGGTTTGAGCAGTTCTTC.